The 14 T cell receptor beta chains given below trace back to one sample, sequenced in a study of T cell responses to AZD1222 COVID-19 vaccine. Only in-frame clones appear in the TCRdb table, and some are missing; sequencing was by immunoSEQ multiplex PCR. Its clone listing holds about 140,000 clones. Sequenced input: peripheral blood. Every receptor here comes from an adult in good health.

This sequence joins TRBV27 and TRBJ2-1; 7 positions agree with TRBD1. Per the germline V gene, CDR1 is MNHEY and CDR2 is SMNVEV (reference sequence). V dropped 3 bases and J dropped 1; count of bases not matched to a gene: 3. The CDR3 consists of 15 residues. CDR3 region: CASSLAGGSYNEQFF. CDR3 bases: TGTGCCAGCAGTTTGGCAGGGGGTTCCTACAATGAGCAGTTCTTC.

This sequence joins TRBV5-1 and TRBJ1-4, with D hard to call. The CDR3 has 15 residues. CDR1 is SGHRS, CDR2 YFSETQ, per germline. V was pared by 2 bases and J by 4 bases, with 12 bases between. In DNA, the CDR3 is TGCGCCAGCAGCTTCGGCCGGGTCGATAATGAAAAACTGTTTTTT. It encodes CASSFGRVDNEKLFF.

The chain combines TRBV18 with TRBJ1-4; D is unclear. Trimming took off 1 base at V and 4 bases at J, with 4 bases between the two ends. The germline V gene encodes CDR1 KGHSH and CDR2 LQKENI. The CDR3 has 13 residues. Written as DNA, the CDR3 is TGTGCCAGCTCACCACGGAGTAATGAAAAACTGTTTTTT. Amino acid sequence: CASSPRSNEKLFF.

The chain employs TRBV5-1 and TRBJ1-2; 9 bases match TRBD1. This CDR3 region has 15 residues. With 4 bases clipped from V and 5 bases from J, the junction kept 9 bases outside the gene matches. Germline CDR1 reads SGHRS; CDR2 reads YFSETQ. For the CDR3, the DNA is TGCGCCAGCAGCCCCGGGACAGGGCAGGGGTATGGCTACACCTTC. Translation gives CASSPGTGQGYGYTF.

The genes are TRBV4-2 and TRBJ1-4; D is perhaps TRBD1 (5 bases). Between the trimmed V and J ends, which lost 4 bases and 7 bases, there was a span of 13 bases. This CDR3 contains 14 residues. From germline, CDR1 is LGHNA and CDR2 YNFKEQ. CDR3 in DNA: TGTGCCAGCAGCCCCCTGGGGGGTCGTGAAAAACTGTTTTTT. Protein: CASSPLGGREKLFF.

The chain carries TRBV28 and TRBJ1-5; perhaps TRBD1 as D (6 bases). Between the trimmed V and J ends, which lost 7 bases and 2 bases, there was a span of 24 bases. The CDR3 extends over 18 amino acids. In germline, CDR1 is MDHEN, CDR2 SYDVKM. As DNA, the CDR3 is TGTGCCAGCACAGAGGGGGGCTGGGGAAAGGAGGGCAATCAGCCCCAGCATTTT. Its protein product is CASTEGGWGKEGNQPQHF.

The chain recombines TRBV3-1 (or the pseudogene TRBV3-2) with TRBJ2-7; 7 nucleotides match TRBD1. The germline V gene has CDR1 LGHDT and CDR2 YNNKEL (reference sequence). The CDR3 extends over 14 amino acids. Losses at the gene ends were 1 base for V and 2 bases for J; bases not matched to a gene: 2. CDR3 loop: CASSQGDRTYEQYF. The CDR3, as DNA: TGTGCCAGCAGCCAAGGGGACAGAACCTACGAGCAGTACTTC.

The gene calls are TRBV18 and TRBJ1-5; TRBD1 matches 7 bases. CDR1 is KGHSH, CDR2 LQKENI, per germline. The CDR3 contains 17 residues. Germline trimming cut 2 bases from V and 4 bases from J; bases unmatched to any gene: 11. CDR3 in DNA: TGTGCCAGCTCACCAGGGGAGGGGGCGCGAGGAAATCAGCCCCAGCATTTT. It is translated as CASSPGEGARGNQPQHF. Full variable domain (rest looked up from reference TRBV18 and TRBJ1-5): NAGVMQNPRHLVRRRGQEARLRCSPMKGHSHVYWYRQLPEEGLKFMVYLQKENIIDESGMPKERFSAEFPKEGPSILRIQQVVRGDSAAYFCASSPGEGARGNQPQHFGDGTRLSIL.

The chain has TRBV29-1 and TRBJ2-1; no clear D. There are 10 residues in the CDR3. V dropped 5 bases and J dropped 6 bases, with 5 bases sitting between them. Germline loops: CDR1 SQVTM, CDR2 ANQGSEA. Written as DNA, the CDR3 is TGCAGCGTTAGAGGCAATGAGCAGTTCTTC. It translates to CSVRGNEQFF.

CDR3 DNA sequence: TGTGCCAGCAGCTTACTCGGGACTCGGGGGGAGACCCAGTACTTC. Translating gives CASSLLGTRGETQYF. The genes are TRBV11-1 and TRBJ2-5; perhaps TRBD2 as D (6 bases). CDR1 is SGHAT, CDR2 FQDESV, per germline (reference sequence). The CDR3 sequence is 15 residues long. With 2 bases removed from V and 5 bases from J, the gap between germline ends came to 15 bases.

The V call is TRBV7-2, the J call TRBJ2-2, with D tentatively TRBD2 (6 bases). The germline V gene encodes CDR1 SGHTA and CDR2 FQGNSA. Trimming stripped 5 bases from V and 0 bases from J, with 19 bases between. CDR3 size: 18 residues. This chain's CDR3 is CASSPPRGRGANTGELFF. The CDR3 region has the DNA TGTGCCAGCAGCCCACCCCGGGGGAGAGGCGCGAACACCGGGGAGCTGTTTTTT. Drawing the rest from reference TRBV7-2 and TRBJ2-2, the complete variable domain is GAGVSQSPSNKVTEKGKDVELRCDPISGHTALYWYRQSLGQGLEFLIYFQGNSAPDKSGLPSDRFSAERTGGSVSTLTIQRTQQEDSAVYLCASSPPRGRGANTGELFFGEGSRLTVL.

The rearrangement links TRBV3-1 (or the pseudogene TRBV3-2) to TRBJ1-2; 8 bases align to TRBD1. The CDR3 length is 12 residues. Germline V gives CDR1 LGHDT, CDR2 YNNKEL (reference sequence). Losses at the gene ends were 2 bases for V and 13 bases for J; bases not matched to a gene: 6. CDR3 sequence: CASSQRDRHVTF. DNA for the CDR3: TGTGCCAGCAGCCAAAGGGACAGGCACGTCACCTTC.

CDR3 sequence (DNA): TGTGCCAGCAGACGCCGGGACATCTCCTACGAGCAGTACTTC. Protein: CASRRRDISYEQYF. The chain uses TRBV28 and TRBJ2-7, with D possibly TRBD1 on 6 matching bases. The CDR3 runs 14 residues. V was cut by 6 bases and J by 0 bases, with 12 bases left in between. In germline, CDR1 is MDHEN, CDR2 SYDVKM. Full variable domain (remainder filled in from reference TRBV28 and TRBJ2-7): DVKVTQSSRYLVKRTGEKVFLECVQDMDHENMFWYRQDPGLGLRLIYFSYDVKMKEKGDIPEGYSVSREKKERFSLILESASTNQTSMYLCASRRRDISYEQYFGPGTRLTVT.

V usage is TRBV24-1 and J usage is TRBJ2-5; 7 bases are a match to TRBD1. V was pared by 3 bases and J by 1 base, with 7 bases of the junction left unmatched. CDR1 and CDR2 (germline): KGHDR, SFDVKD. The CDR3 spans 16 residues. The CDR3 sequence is CATSDPRWTGQETQYF. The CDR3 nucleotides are TGTGCCACCAGTGATCCCCGGTGGACAGGCCAAGAGACCCAGTACTTC.